This T cell receptor beta chain was found in a study of cytomegalovirus exposure and HLA in healthy donors. Trimming pared 5 bases from V and 4 bases from J, leaving 15 bases between. The CDR3 consists of 15 residues. Looked up from germline, CDR1 is MNHEY and CDR2 is SMNVEV (reference sequence). PCR was performed using 60 Vbeta and 13 Jbeta primers. Sequencing was performed with immunoSEQ multiplex PCR; in TCRdb, only in-frame clones are kept and a portion is missing. The data hold under 150,000 clones, with around two thirds observed a single time. This TCR came from a human donor in good health. The chain is built from TRBV27 and TRBJ2-1; tentative D call: TRBD1 (6 bases). The source material was PBMCs. CDR3 bases: TGTGCCAGCAGTCCGACAGGAACCAAATACAATGAGCAGTTCTTC. It codes for CASSPTGTKYNEQFF.